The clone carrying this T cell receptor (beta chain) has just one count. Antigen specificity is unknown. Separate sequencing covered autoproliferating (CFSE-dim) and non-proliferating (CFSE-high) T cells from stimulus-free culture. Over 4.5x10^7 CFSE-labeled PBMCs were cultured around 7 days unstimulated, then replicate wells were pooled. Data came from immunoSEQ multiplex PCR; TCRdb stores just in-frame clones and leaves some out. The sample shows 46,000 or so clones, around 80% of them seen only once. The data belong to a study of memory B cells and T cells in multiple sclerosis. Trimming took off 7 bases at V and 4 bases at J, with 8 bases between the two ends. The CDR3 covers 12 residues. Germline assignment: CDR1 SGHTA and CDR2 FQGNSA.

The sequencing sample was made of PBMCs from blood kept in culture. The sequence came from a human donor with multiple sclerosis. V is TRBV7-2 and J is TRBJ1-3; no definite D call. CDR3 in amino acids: CASTLAGNTIYF. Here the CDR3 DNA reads TGTGCCAGCACCCTCGCAGGAAACACCATATATTTT.